Listed here are 3 T cell receptor beta chains from one sample, sequenced in a study of cytomegalovirus exposure and HLA in healthy donors. The primer mix had 60 Vbeta and 13 Jbeta primers. Some clones are missing from TCRdb's copy, which holds only in-frame ones; the method was immunoSEQ multiplex PCR. The repertoire holds 100,000 to 150,000 clones, about 80% seen once, with about 9.2% in the top ten. Material: PBMCs. These receptors were obtained from a man aged 25 to 45 in good health and CMV-seropositive.

J is TRBJ1-4 and V is TRBV5-1, with 8 bases fitting TRBD1. The CDR3 covers 13 residues. V lost 8 bases and J lost 8; bases outside the gene matches: 8. In germline, CDR1 is SGHRS, CDR2 YFSETQ. The CDR3 loop reads CASQMTGVEKLFF. The CDR3 DNA sequence: TGCGCCAGTCAGATGACAGGGGTCGAAAAACTGTTTTTT.

The chain carries TRBV11-2 and TRBJ2-1; D may be TRBD1 (6 bases). The length of the CDR3 is 15 residues. The germline V gene has CDR1 SGHAT and CDR2 FQNNGV. The V and J ends lost 5 bases and 8 bases respectively, with 19 bases between them. CDR3 in amino acids: CASSKTGTPGDEQFF. In DNA, the CDR3 is TGTGCCAGCAGCAAGACCGGGACACCTGGGGATGAGCAGTTCTTC.

The V gene is TRBV29-1, the J gene TRBJ1-1, with 7 bases identical to TRBD1. With 1 base clipped from V and 4 bases from J, the junction kept 6 bases outside the gene matches. Germline V gene data show CDR1 as SQVTM and CDR2 as ANQGSEA. The length of the CDR3 is 14 residues. CDR3 in DNA: TGCAGCGTTGAAGCGAGGACAGGTGCCACTGAAGCTTTCTTT. Its protein is CSVEARTGATEAFF. The complete variable domain, with remaining parts taken from reference TRBV29-1 and TRBJ1-1, reads SAVISQKPSRDICQRGTSLTIQCQVDSQVTMMFWYRQQPGQSLTLIATANQGSEATYESGFVIDKFPISRPNLTFSTLTVSNMSPEDSSIYLCSVEARTGATEAFFGQGTRLTVV.